These T cell receptor beta chains were read from a single sample in a study of blood T cell repertoires in COVID-19. TCRdb keeps only in-frame clones here, not all; method: immunoSEQ multiplex PCR. The sample shows 200,000 to 300,000 clones, roughly 80% of them seen only once. Sequencing was performed on peripheral blood. The receptors originated from a woman between 55 and 75 years old with active or convalescent COVID-19. The CDR3 runs from the conserved cysteine through the conserved F or W. D genes are given only for firm matches. The listing skips clone size in some rows; elsewhere it reads once, few, many or a size class.

j_call d_call v_call clone_size cdr3_nt cdr3_aa
TRBJ1-2 NA TRBV19 NA TGTGCCAGTAGTATGGGGAGATTTAACTATGGCTACACCTTC CASSMGRFNYGYTF
TRBJ1-1 NA TRBV3-1/TRBV3-2 NA TGTGCCAGCAGGTCAGACTTGAACACTGAAGCTTTCTTT CASRSDLNTEAFF
TRBJ2-7 NA TRBV5-8 once TGTGCCAGCAGCTTGGAGACAGCCAGCTACGAGCAGTACTTC CASSLETASYEQYF
TRBJ1-2 NA TRBV12-3/TRBV12-4 NA TGTGCCAGCAGTTTAGACAGAGGCTACACCTTC CASSLDRGYTF
TRBJ2-3 TRBD2 TRBV9 few TGTGCCAGCAGCGTAGCCCGTCGATGGACTAGCGGGGGCCCACCTGTGGATACGCAGTATTTT CASSVARRWTSGGPPVDTQYF
TRBJ1-2 NA TRBV5-1 NA TGCGCCAGCAGCTTGGCCGGGGACTATGGCTACACCTTC CASSLAGDYGYTF
TRBJ2-7 NA TRBV4-2 NA TGTGCCAGCAGCCAAGGGCGGGGGCTACCCTACGAGCAGTACTTC CASSQGRGLPYEQYF
TRBJ2-2 TRBD2 TRBV5-4 once TGTGCCAGCAGTCCCGGGACTAGCGGGGGGTCGGGCGGCGGGGAGCTGTTTTTT CASSPGTSGGSGGGELFF
TRBJ1-5 TRBD1 TRBV6-5 NA TGTGCCAGCAGTTACGCCGGGACAGGAAATCAGCCCCAGCATTTT CASSYAGTGNQPQHF
TRBJ2-7 TRBD1 TRBV23-1 NA TGCGCCAGCAGTCAATCGACGACAGGGAGTTCCTACGAGCAGTACTTC CASSQSTTGSSYEQYF
TRBJ1-4 NA TRBV3-1/TRBV3-2 NA TGTGCCAGCAGCCAAGAAGGGACTTCCACAAAAAAACTGTTTTTT CASSQEGTSTKKLFF
TRBJ1-2 NA TRBV20-1 NA TGCAGTGCTAGTCGGCAGGGAGGATTTGGCTACACCTTC CSASRQGGFGYTF
TRBJ1-2 NA TRBV5-6 NA TGTGCCAGCAGCTTGGCAGGGGACTATGGCTACACCTTC CASSLAGDYGYTF
TRBJ1-4 TRBD1 TRBV18 NA TGTGCCAGCTCACACGTGGGACAGGGGGATGAAAAACTGTTTTTT CASSHVGQGDEKLFF
TRBJ1-3 TRBD1 TRBV9 once TGTGCCAGCAGCCCACAGGGGGGGACTGGAAACACCATATATTTT CASSPQGGTGNTIYF
TRBJ1-6 TRBD1 TRBV2 few TGTGCCAGCGGGATGGGACAGTATAATTCACCCCTCCACTTT CASGMGQYNSPLHF
TRBJ2-2 TRBD2 TRBV3-1/TRBV3-2 NA TGTGCCAGCAGCCAAGAGGGAGGGACCGGGGAGCTGTTTTTT CASSQEGGTGELFF
TRBJ1-1 NA TRBV19 NA TGTGCCAGTACCCAGACAGGCTGGGGCACTGAAGCTTTCTTT CASTQTGWGTEAFF
TRBJ1-2 NA TRBV19 NA TGTGCCAGTAGTATACCCTCCGGGACACCTAGCTACACCTTC CASSIPSGTPSYTF
TRBJ2-7 NA TRBV19 NA TGTGCCAGTAGTTTTTCAGGGACTCTCTACGAGCAGTACTTC CASSFSGTLYEQYF
TRBJ2-2 NA TRBV24-1 NA TGTGCCACCAGTGATCGTGGACAAGGGGAACCGTCGGGGGAGCTGTTTTTT CATSDRGQGEPSGELFF
TRBJ2-1 TRBD2 TRBV18 once TGTGCCAGCTCTCCGGGACTAGAGTATGAGCAGTTCTTC CASSPGLEYEQFF
TRBJ2-1 TRBD1 TRBV9 NA TGTGCCAGCAGCGTAGGCCCAGGGGGCGCATACAATGAGCAGTTCTTC CASSVGPGGAYNEQFF
TRBJ1-1 TRBD1 TRBV19 NA TGTGCCAGTAGTACAAGACAGGGCCCAGCTTTCTTT CASSTRQGPAFF
TRBJ1-2 TRBD1 TRBV7-9 NA TGTGCCAGCAGCTTAGCCGACAGGGATAACTATGGCTACACCTTC CASSLADRDNYGYTF
TRBJ2-7 TRBD2 TRBV9 NA TGTGCCAGCAGCGTAGGTCCGGGGGGGGACGAGCAGTACTTC CASSVGPGGDEQYF
TRBJ2-3 TRBD2 TRBV28 NA TGTGCCAGCAGTTTACGGGGGGGAGATACGCAGTATTTT CASSLRGGDTQYF
TRBJ2-7 NA TRBV12-5 NA TGTGCTAGTGGTTTGACAACAGGCTACGAGCAGTACTTC CASGLTTGYEQYF
TRBJ1-4 NA TRBV5-1 NA TGCGCCAGCAGCAACCGGGCCCGGCAGGGCATTAATGAAAAACTGTTTTTT CASSNRARQGINEKLFF
TRBJ1-1 NA TRBV18 once TGTGCCAGCTCACGCGGGGAGAACACTGAAGCTTTCTTT CASSRGENTEAFF
TRBJ1-1 NA TRBV19 NA TGTGCCAGTAGTATCCCCCAGCGGAACACTGAAGCTTTCTTT CASSIPQRNTEAFF
TRBJ2-1 TRBD2 TRBV19 NA TGTGCCAGTAGCACTCAGCGGGGGGGATACAATGAGCAGTTCTTC CASSTQRGGYNEQFF
TRBJ2-3 TRBD2 TRBV9 NA TGTGCCAGCAGCGTAGGTAGCGGGGGGGCCCAGTTCGATACGCAGTATTTT CASSVGSGGAQFDTQYF
TRBJ1-2 NA TRBV2 NA TGTGCCAGCAGTGGCCAGGAAGAGGGCTACACCTTC CASSGQEEGYTF
TRBJ1-1 NA TRBV19 NA TGTGCCAGTAGAGCTACGGGGAACACTGAAGCTTTCTTT CASRATGNTEAFF
TRBJ1-1 TRBD1 TRBV7-2 NA TGTGCCAGCAGCAAACAGGGGATGAACACTGAAGCTTTCTTT CASSKQGMNTEAFF
TRBJ1-1 NA TRBV5-4 NA TGTGCCACCGTCACCGGACCACATGGGGCGGCTGAAGCTTTCTTT CATVTGPHGAAEAFF
TRBJ2-5 NA TRBV4-3 NA TGCGCCAGCAGCCAAGATCTAGGGCGGGCTGGGGAGACCCAGTACTTC CASSQDLGRAGETQYF
TRBJ2-3 TRBD2 TRBV6-2/TRBV6-3 NA TGTGCCAGCAGTTTTTTCGGGACTAGCGGGGGGGCCAGCACAGATACGCAGTATTTT CASSFFGTSGGASTDTQYF